This note documents a single T cell receptor (beta chain) sequence. The antigen is unknown. This table comes from immunoSEQ multiplex PCR, and its TCRdb copy is limited to in-frame clones, with some not included. The sample carries thousands of clones, under 85% recorded once. V lost 4 bases to trimming and J lost 2 bases, with 13 bases between them. CDR1 and CDR2 from the germline V gene are SGHNT and YYREEE (reference sequence). This CDR3 contains 14 residues. This sample is drawn from a study of immune evolution from preneoplasia to lung adenocarcinoma. Study-level results: Later-stage lesions seemingly showed higher T cell density and diversity than normal lung.

Macro-dissection enriched premalignant or tumor cells before nucleic acid extraction. The J gene is TRBJ2-7, the V gene TRBV5-4; D is uncertain. Sequencing input: FFPE minimally invasive lung adenocarcinoma tissue. This clonotype originated in a person between 45 and 75 years old with lung adenocarcinoma. CDR3 sequence: CASSPGSRTYEQYF. DNA for the CDR3: TGTGCCAGCAGCCCCGGGTCTAGAACCTACGAGCAGTACTTC.